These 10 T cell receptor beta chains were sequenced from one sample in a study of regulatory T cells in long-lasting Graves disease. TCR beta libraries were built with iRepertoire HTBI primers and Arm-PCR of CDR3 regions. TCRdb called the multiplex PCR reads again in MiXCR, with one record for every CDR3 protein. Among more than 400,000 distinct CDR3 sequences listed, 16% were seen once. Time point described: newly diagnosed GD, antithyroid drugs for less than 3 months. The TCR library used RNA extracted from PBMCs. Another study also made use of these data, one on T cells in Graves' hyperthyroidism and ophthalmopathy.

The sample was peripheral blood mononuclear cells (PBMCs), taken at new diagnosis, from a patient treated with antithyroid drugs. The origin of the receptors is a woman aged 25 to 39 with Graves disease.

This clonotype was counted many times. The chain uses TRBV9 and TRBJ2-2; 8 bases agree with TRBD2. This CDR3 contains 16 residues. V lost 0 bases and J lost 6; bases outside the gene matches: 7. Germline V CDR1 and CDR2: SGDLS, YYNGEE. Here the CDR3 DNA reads TGTGCCAGCAGCGTAGCCGTCACCGGGAGGGCCGGGGAGCTGTTTTTT. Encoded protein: CASSVAVTGRAGELFF. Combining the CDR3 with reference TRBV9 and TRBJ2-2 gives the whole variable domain DSGVTQTPKHLITATGQRVTLRCSPRSGDLSVYWYQQSLDQGLQFLIQYYNGEERAKGNILERFSAQQFPDLHSELNLSSLELGDSALYFCASSVAVTGRAGELFFGEGSRLTVL.

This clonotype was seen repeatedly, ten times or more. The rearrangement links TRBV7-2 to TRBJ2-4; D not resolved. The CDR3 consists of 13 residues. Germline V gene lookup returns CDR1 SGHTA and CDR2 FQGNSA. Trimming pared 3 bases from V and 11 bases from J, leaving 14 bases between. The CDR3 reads CASSFEPKHLQYF. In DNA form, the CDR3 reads TGTGCCAGCAGCTTCGAACCCAAACACCTTCAGTACTTC.

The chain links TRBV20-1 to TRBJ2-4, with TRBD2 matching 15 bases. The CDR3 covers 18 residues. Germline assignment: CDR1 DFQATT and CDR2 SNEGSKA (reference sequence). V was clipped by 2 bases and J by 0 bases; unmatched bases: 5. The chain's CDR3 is CSARTGLAGGEAKNIQYF. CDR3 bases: TGCAGTGCTAGAACCGGACTAGCGGGAGGGGAAGCCAAAAACATTCAGTACTTC.

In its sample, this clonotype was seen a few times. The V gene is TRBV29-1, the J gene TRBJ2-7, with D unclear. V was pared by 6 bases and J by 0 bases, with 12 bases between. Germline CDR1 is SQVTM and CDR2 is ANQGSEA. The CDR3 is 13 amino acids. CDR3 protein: CSVHGLYSYEQYF. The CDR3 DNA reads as TGCAGCGTGCACGGTCTCTACTCCTACGAGCAGTACTTC.

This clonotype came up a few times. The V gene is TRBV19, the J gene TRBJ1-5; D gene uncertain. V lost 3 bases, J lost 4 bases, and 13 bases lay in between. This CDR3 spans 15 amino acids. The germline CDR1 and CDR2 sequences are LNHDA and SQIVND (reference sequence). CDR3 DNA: TGTGCCAGTAGTATGTCCCTGAGGATGAATCAGCCCCAGCATTTT. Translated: CASSMSLRMNQPQHF.

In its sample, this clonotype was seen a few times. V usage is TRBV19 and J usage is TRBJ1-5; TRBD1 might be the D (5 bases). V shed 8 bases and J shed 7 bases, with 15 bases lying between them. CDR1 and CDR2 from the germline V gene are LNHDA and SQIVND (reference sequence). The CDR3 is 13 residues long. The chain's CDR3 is CASCWGGSQPQHF. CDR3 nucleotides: TGTGCCAGTTGTTGGGGGGGAAGCCAGCCCCAGCATTTT. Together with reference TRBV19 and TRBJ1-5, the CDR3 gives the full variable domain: DGGITQSPKYLFRKEGQNVTLSCEQNLNHDAMYWYRQDPGQGLRLIYYSQIVNDFQKGDIAEGYSVSREKKESFPLTVTSAQKNPTAFYLCASCWGGSQPQHFGDGTRLSIL.

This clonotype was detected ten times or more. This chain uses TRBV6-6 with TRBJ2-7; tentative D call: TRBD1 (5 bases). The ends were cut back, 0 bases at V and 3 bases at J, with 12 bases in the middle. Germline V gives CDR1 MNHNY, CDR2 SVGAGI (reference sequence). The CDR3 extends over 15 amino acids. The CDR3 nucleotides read TGTGCCAGCAGTTACTCGACAGTACCACACTACGAGCAGTACTTC. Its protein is CASSYSTVPHYEQYF.

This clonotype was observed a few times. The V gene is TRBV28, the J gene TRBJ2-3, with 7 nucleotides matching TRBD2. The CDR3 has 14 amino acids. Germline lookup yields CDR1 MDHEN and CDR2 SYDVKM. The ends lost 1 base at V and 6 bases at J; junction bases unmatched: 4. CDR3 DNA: TGTGCCAGCAGTTTATTCGGGGGAGGGGATACGCAGTATTTT. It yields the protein CASSLFGGGDTQYF.

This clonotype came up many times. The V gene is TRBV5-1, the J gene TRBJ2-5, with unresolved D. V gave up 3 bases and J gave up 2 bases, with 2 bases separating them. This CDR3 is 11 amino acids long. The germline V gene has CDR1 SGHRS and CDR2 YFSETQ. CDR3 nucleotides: TGCGCCAGCAGCTATCAAGAGACCCAGTACTTC. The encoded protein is CASSYQETQYF.

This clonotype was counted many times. CDR3 in amino acids: CASSRRNGQPYGYTF. DNA of the CDR3: TGCGCCAGCAGCAGACGAAACGGACAGCCCTATGGCTACACCTTC. The rearrangement links TRBV5-1 to TRBJ1-2, with D tentatively TRBD1 (6 bases). Trimming shortened V by 4 bases and J by 4 bases, and 17 bases separated the two germline ends. The CDR3 has 15 residues. The germline V gene has CDR1 SGHRS and CDR2 YFSETQ.